Below, 23 T cell receptor beta chains from the same sample are listed, as sequenced in a study of T cell changes during pregnancy in multiple sclerosis. Clones were read by immunoSEQ multiplex PCR, and TCRdb kept only the in-frame ones, dropping some. The sample holds about 96,000 clones, 92% seen once. The sequenced sample was peripheral blood, obtained in the first trimester of pregnancy. The receptors stem from a female donor with multiple sclerosis, enrolled in a pregnancy study.

This rearrangement joins TRBV6-1 to TRBJ2-3, with D possibly matching TRBD2 (7 bases). V dropped 2 bases and J dropped 8 bases, with 14 bases sitting between them. In germline, CDR1 is MNHNS, CDR2 SASEGT. CDR3 length: 14 amino acids. Here the CDR3 reads CASSELGGAATQYF. The CDR3 DNA follows: TGTGCCAGCAGTGAACTGGGGGGGGCGGCTACGCAGTATTTT.

The chain has TRBV5-1 and TRBJ1-1; 9 nucleotides line up with TRBD1. CDR1 is SGHRS and CDR2 is YFSETQ in the germline V gene. The CDR3 is made up of 16 amino acids. The V segment lost 0 bases and the J segment 3 bases; nucleotides outside the gene matches: 6. The CDR3 region is CASSLATGGSDTEAFF. CDR3 bases: TGCGCCAGCAGCTTGGCGACAGGGGGGTCGGACACTGAAGCTTTCTTT.

This chain connects TRBV20-1 to TRBJ2-7; perhaps TRBD2 as D (5 bases). V was cut by 6 bases and J by 4 bases, with 10 bases left in between. The CDR3 length is 11 residues. Looked up from germline, CDR1 is DFQATT and CDR2 is SNEGSKA (reference sequence). Written as DNA, the CDR3 is TGCAGTGCCCCTCGGGGTTACGAGCAGTACTTC. This translates into CSAPRGYEQYF.

The genes are TRBV9 and TRBJ1-5; D call uncertain. Germline loops: CDR1 SGDLS, CDR2 YYNGEE. The V end was cut by 0 bases, the J end by 0 bases, with 7 bases between. The CDR3 totals 15 residues. CDR3 amino acids: CASSVDGDSNQPQHF. DNA for the CDR3: TGTGCCAGCAGCGTAGACGGAGATAGCAATCAGCCCCAGCATTTT.

The V gene is TRBV25-1, the J gene TRBJ2-1, with a weak D call TRBD1 (6 bases). The CDR3 is 16 residues long. V dropped 5 bases and J dropped 1 base, with 15 bases sitting between them. The germline V gene encodes CDR1 MGHDK and CDR2 SYGVNS. The CDR3 coding sequence is TGTGCCAGCAGTCACCGGGACATCTCTTCCTACAATGAGCAGTTCTTC. Amino acids: CASSHRDISSYNEQFF.

The V call is TRBV7-8, the J call TRBJ1-5; D remains ambiguous. Per germline, CDR1 SGHVS and CDR2 FQNEAQ. There are 14 residues in the CDR3. V lost 5 bases to trimming and J lost 4 bases, with 12 bases between them. The CDR3 loop reads CASSTFDLNQPQHF. In nucleotides, the CDR3 is TGTGCCAGCAGCACCTTCGACTTGAATCAGCCCCAGCATTTT.

The count of this clone is one. V and J are TRBV4-2 and TRBJ2-7; D unresolved. Trimming removed 0 bases from V and 2 bases from J, with 14 bases in between. From germline, CDR1 is LGHNA and CDR2 YNFKEQ. There are 16 residues in the CDR3. The CDR3 DNA reads as TGTGCCAGCAGCCAAGAAGTTGCAGCGTCTACCTACGAGCAGTACTTC. Its protein is CASSQEVAASTYEQYF.

DNA for the CDR3: TGTGCCAGCAGTTGGGGGACAGCAGAGTACTTC. Its translation: CASSWGTAEYF. The V and J genes are TRBV27 and TRBJ2-7, with 7 positions matching TRBD1. The J segment lost 11 bases and the V segment lost 4 bases, leaving 5 bases of the junction unmatched. This CDR3 has 11 amino acids. Germline CDR1 MNHEY, CDR2 SMNVEV (reference sequence).

The J gene is TRBJ2-1, the V gene TRBV5-4, with 8 bases that match TRBD2. The junction had 5 bases not matched to a gene; V was cut back by 3 bases and J by 9 bases. The CDR3 extends over 13 amino acids. Germline V gives CDR1 SGHNT, CDR2 YYREEE (reference sequence). The DNA of the CDR3 is TGTGCCAGCAGCTCCGGGACTAGGAGTGAGCAGTTCTTC. Protein sequence: CASSSGTRSEQFF.

V gene TRBV9 combines with J gene TRBJ2-5; the match to TRBD2 covers 11 bases. Germline trimming cut 3 bases from V and 4 bases from J; bases unmatched to any gene: 8. The length of the CDR3 is 16 residues. From germline, CDR1 is SGDLS and CDR2 YYNGEE. CDR3 residues: CASSDGSGRALETQYF. In DNA form, the CDR3 reads TGTGCCAGCAGCGACGGTAGCGGGAGGGCCCTAGAGACCCAGTACTTC.

This clone has just one count. The chain recombines TRBV5-1 with TRBJ2-7, with 9 nucleotides matching TRBD2. CDR1 is SGHRS, CDR2 YFSETQ, per germline. The CDR3 runs 16 residues. The V and J ends lost 4 bases and 0 bases, in that order; junction bases with no gene match: 8. CDR3 DNA: TGCGCCAGCAGCGTCGTAGCGGGAGCAGGCTCCTACGAGCAGTACTTC. Protein sequence: CASSVVAGAGSYEQYF.

This chain connects TRBV28 to TRBJ2-7; a possible D gene is TRBD1 (5 bases). The CDR3 consists of 16 residues. V was cut by 2 bases and J by 2 bases, with 16 bases left in between. Germline CDR1 and CDR2: MDHEN and SYDVKM. CDR3 residues: CASSLRIAGIAYEQYF. In DNA form, the CDR3 reads TGTGCCAGCAGTTTACGTATAGCAGGGATTGCCTACGAGCAGTACTTC.

The V gene is TRBV28, the J gene TRBJ2-7; D is uncertain. V was pared by 4 bases and J by 0 bases, with 4 bases between. This CDR3 is built from 12 residues. The germline V gene encodes CDR1 MDHEN and CDR2 SYDVKM. Here the CDR3 reads CASSSSSYEQYF. Written as DNA, the CDR3 is TGTGCCAGCAGTTCCAGCTCCTACGAGCAGTACTTC.

The chain carries TRBV6-1 and TRBJ1-5; 9 bases are a match to TRBD1. J lost 5 bases, V lost 6 bases, and 5 bases had no gene match. This CDR3 comprises 14 residues. Germline-derived CDR1 and CDR2 are MNHNS and SASEGT. In DNA, the CDR3 is TGTGCCAGCAGCTGGACAGGGGACGATCAGCCCCAGCATTTT. Translated: CASSWTGDDQPQHF.

In this sample, this clone turned up a few times. The genes are TRBV18 and TRBJ1-1; TRBD1 might be the D (6 bases). CDR1 and CDR2 (germline): KGHSH, LQKENI. There are 15 residues in the CDR3. V was trimmed by 2 bases and J by 0 bases, leaving 10 bases between them. In nucleotides, the CDR3 is TGTGCCAGCTCACCAATGGGGGCCCTGAACACTGAAGCTTTCTTT. Its translation: CASSPMGALNTEAFF.

This clone was observed a few times. V is TRBV10-3 and J is TRBJ1-3; maybe TRBD1 (5 bases). V dropped 0 bases and J dropped 6 bases, with 6 bases sitting between them. There are 13 residues in the CDR3. CDR1 ENHRY and CDR2 SYGVKD come from the germline V gene. CDR3 region: CAISESGENTIYF. The CDR3 DNA follows: TGTGCCATCAGTGAGTCAGGGGAAAACACCATATATTTT.

The chain links TRBV28 to TRBJ2-3; TRBD1 is a possible D gene (6 bases). V was shortened by 5 bases and J by 0 bases, with 6 bases between the two germline ends. This CDR3 is built from 13 residues. Germline V gene sequence: CDR1 MDHEN, CDR2 SYDVKM. CDR3 protein: CASSQGSTDTQYF. CDR3 DNA sequence: TGTGCCAGCAGTCAGGGGAGCACAGATACGCAGTATTTT.

This rearrangement joins TRBV2 to TRBJ1-5, with a weak D call TRBD1 (6 bases). This CDR3 is 15 amino acids long. V was cut by 4 bases and J by 2 bases, with 12 bases left in between. Germline CDR1 and CDR2: SNHLY and FYNNEI. The CDR3 bases are TGTGCCAGCAGTGGAGGGGGAGGGGGCAATCAGCCCCAGCATTTT. It codes for CASSGGGGGNQPQHF.

This rearrangement joins TRBV6-5 to TRBJ2-7; TRBD1 matches 7 bases. Trimming cost V 0 bases and J 0 bases; bases outside gene matches: 5. The germline gives CDR1 MNHEY, CDR2 SVGAGI. There are 16 residues in the CDR3. The CDR3 DNA reads TGTGCCAGCAGTTACTCGAGCGCAGGGGGCTCCTACGAGCAGTACTTC. Its protein product is CASSYSSAGGSYEQYF.

The chain carries TRBV6-6 and TRBJ2-7; TRBD2 matches at 7 bases. CDR1 and CDR2 from the germline V gene are MNHNY and SVGAGI (reference sequence). The CDR3 is 14 residues long. The V gene end was trimmed by 6 bases and the J gene end by 4 bases; junction bases not matched to a gene: 9. The DNA for the CDR3 is TGTGCCAGCAGCGCCGGGACTAATTCATACGAGCAGTACTTC. Translation: CASSAGTNSYEQYF.

The chain recombines TRBV7-2 with TRBJ2-7; 8 nucleotides line up with TRBD2. The trim removed 3 bases at V and 2 bases at J, leaving 9 bases unmatched. The germline V gene has CDR1 SGHTA and CDR2 FQGNSA. The CDR3 totals 16 residues. In nucleotides, the CDR3 is TGTGCCAGCAGCTTGGCCCGGACTAGCCGGGCCTACGAGCAGTACTTC. The encoded protein is CASSLARTSRAYEQYF. Based on the CDR3 plus reference TRBV7-2 and TRBJ2-7, the full variable domain is GAGVSQSPSNKVTEKGKDVELRCDPISGHTALYWYRQSLGQGLEFLIYFQGNSAPDKSGLPSDRFSAERTGGSVSTLTIQRTQQEDSAVYLCASSLARTSRAYEQYFGPGTRLTVT.

The V and J genes are TRBV30 and TRBJ2-1; 7 nucleotides agree with TRBD2. V dropped 3 bases and J dropped 4; count of bases not matched to a gene: 9. This CDR3 has 15 residues. Germline assignment: CDR1 GTSNPN and CDR2 SVGIG (reference sequence). This chain's CDR3 is CAWSLAAGLYNEQFF. Written as DNA, the CDR3 is TGTGCCTGGAGCTTAGCTGCGGGACTATACAATGAGCAGTTCTTC.

CDR3 protein: CASSTWDRTQETQYF. As DNA, the CDR3 is TGTGCCAGCAGCACCTGGGACAGAACCCAAGAGACCCAGTACTTC. The chain recombines TRBV6-5 with TRBJ2-5; 7 bases line up with TRBD1. Unmatched junction bases numbered 8, after V lost 6 bases and J lost 1 base. Germline CDR1 and CDR2: MNHEY and SVGAGI. This CDR3 spans 15 amino acids.